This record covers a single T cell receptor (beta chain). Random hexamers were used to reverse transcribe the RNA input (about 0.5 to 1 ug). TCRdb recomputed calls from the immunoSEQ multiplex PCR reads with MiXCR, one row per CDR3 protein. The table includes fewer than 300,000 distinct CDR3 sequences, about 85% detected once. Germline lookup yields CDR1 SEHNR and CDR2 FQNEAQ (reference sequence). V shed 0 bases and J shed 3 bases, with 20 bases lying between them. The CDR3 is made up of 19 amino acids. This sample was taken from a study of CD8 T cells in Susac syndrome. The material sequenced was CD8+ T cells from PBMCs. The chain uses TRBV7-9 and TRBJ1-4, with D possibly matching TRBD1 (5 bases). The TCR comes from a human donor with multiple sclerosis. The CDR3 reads CASSLALGLFRAANEKLFF. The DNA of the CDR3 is TGTGCCAGCAGCTTAGCTTTAGGACTTTTCAGGGCGGCTAATGAAAAACTGTTTTTT.